The 9 T cell receptor beta chains below were found in one sample sequenced in a study of shared clonotypes between healthy human individuals. Generated by immunoSEQ multiplex PCR, the TCRdb table keeps only in-frame clones and is missing some. The data show 450,000 to 500,000 clones, with more than 75% seen just once and more than 10% held by the top ten. The sequenced sample was PBMCs. These receptor sequences come from a woman in her thirties or forties in good health. Some clones in this sample may be carry-over from other donors' samples.

V usage is TRBV5-4 and J usage is TRBJ2-1, with a tentative D call TRBD1 (8 bases). Trimming stripped 5 bases from V and 0 bases from J, with 15 bases between. CDR1 and CDR2 (germline): SGHNT, YYREEE (reference sequence). The CDR3 sequence is 16 residues long. The CDR3 sequence is CASRAGQASSYNEQFF. The CDR3 nucleotides read TGTGCCAGCAGAGCGGGACAGGCCAGCTCCTACAATGAGCAGTTCTTC. Complete variable domain (other parts from reference TRBV5-4 and TRBJ2-1): ETGVTQSPTHLIKTRGQQVTLRCSSQSGHNTVSWYQQALGQGPQFIFQYYREEENGRGNFPPRFSGLQFPNYSSELNVNALELDDSALYLCASRAGQASSYNEQFFGPGTRLTVL.

Details on this clone: Other DNA sequences in this sample translate to the same CDR3. V and J are TRBV7-2 and TRBJ2-7; tentative D call: TRBD2 (5 bases). Looked up from germline, CDR1 is SGHTA and CDR2 is FQGNSA. This CDR3 spans 13 amino acids. Trimming stripped 0 bases from V and 3 bases from J, with 6 bases between. This CDR3 is CASSLAGSYEQYF. The CDR3 coding sequence is TGTGCCAGCAGCTTAGCGGGGAGCTACGAGCAGTACTTC.

This sequence joins TRBV18 and TRBJ1-1; D call uncertain. Germline V gene sequence: CDR1 KGHSH, CDR2 LQKENI. There are 14 residues in the CDR3. The germline V and J ends were trimmed by 3 bases and 1 base, with 9 bases remaining between them. CDR3 protein: CASSPGVENTEAFF. The DNA of the CDR3 is TGTGCCAGCTCACCCGGAGTGGAGAACACTGAAGCTTTCTTT.

The chain couples TRBV5-5 to TRBJ2-1, with 9 nucleotides matching TRBD1. Trimming at V came to 3 bases and at J to 9 bases, leaving 10 bases not matched to a gene. CDR3 length equals 15 residues. Germline lookup yields CDR1 SGHKS and CDR2 YYEKEE (reference sequence). CDR3 DNA: TGTGCCAGCAGCTCGGGCCCGGGACAGGGAACTGAGCAGTTCTTC. It translates to CASSSGPGQGTEQFF.

The V and J genes are TRBV15 and TRBJ2-4; D may be TRBD1 or TRBD2 (5 bases each). There are 13 residues in the CDR3. The V gene's germline CDR1 is LNHNV and CDR2 YYDKDF (reference sequence). Trimming pared 4 bases from V and 7 bases from J, leaving 11 bases between. In nucleotides, the CDR3 is TGTGCCACCAGCACGGGACGGCCGAACATTCAGTACTTC. Amino acids: CATSTGRPNIQYF.

The chain employs TRBV7-2 and TRBJ2-3, with 13 bases lining up with TRBD2. Germline V gives CDR1 SGHTA, CDR2 FQGNSA. This CDR3 has 17 amino acids. V gave up 5 bases and J gave up 1 base; unmatched junction bases: 6. The CDR3 region has the DNA TGTGCCAGCAGCCGTTCTGGACTAGCGGGGGGCACAGATACGCAGTATTTT. Translating it yields CASSRSGLAGGTDTQYF.

This sequence joins TRBV15 and TRBJ2-7, with TRBD2 identical over 11 bases. The junction had 6 bases not matched to a gene; V was cut back by 5 bases and J by 3 bases. CDR3 length: 15 residues. Germline CDR1 and CDR2: LNHNV and YYDKDF (reference sequence). The CDR3 here is CATSRQLAGVYEQYF. The CDR3 DNA follows: TGTGCCACCAGCCGCCAACTAGCGGGAGTCTACGAGCAGTACTTC.

The chain has TRBV7-3 and TRBJ1-1; D perhaps matches TRBD1 (5 bases). The CDR3 covers 13 residues. Trimming removed 3 bases at V and 7 bases at J, with 12 bases between. Germline CDR1 reads SGHTA; CDR2 reads FQGTGA. The CDR3 reads CASSFDPTDEAFF. Written as DNA, the CDR3 is TGTGCCAGCAGCTTTGACCCGACAGATGAAGCTTTCTTT.

The chain has TRBV18 and TRBJ2-5, with 9 bases fitting TRBD1. Germline trimming cut 5 bases from V and 1 base from J; bases unmatched to any gene: 8. Germline-derived CDR1 and CDR2 are KGHSH and LQKENI. This CDR3 spans 16 amino acids. The CDR3 sequence: CASSLGTGRSQETQYF. The CDR3 nucleotides read TGTGCCAGCTCATTAGGGACAGGGCGGTCCCAAGAGACCCAGTACTTC.